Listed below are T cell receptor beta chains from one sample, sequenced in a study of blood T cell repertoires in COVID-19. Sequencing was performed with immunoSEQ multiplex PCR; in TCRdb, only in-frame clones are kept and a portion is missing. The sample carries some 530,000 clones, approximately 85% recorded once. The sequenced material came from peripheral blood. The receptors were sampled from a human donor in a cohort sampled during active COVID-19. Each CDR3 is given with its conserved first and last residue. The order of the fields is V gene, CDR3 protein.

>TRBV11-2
CASSLEARGNEKLFF
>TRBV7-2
CASSGYAVHEQYF
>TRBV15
CATSRDLSSGTTDTQYF
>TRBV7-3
CASSLQTGQPYEQYF
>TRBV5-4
CASSPGHLNTEAFF
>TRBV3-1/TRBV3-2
CASSQVGPGDRVLYEQYF
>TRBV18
CASSPPKAGQGVYEQYF
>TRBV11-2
CASSLAGGSGNEQYF
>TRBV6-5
CASGPYSGDEQFF
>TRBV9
CASTNNSGLSYNEQFF
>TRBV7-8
CASSFSGAGSYNEQFF
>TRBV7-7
CASSLGLARASYNEQFF
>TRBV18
CASSPEGQGVAQHF
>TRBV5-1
CASSPTGWNTEAFF
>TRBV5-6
CASSLRTGSNQPQHF
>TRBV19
CASIGGGAGANYGYTF
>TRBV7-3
CASSSNPGNTIYF
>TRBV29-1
CSVELPPGEGGEKLFF
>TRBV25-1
CASRLAGGTNEQFF
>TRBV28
CASSLLGGPYGYTF
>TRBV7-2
CASSRDSPFYNEQFF
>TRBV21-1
CASRQGPPNTEAFF
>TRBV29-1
CSVDYPDGVDTQYF
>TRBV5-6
CASHPSGTSDTQYF
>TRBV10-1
CASSELASGRASTDTQYF
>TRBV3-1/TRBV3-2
CASSQVISGNHFF
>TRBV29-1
CSAGQGSYNEQFF
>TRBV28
CASSPVPGVNIQYF
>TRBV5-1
CASSYDRLNSYEQYF
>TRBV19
CASSMAGGDEQFF
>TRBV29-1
CSVEDIGNTEAFF
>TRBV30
CAWSRGGGGEQYF
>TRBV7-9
CASRDQRLSYEQYF
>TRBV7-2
CASSLSVETQYF
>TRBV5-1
CASSSSASTDTQYF
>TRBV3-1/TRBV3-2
CASSHLNTEAFF
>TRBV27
CASQRRQGQPQHF